The 2 T cell receptor beta chains presented below share a single source sample, sequenced in a study of blood T cell repertoires in COVID-19. Measured with immunoSEQ multiplex PCR; TCRdb has only the in-frame clones, and not every one. The data contain under 75,000 clones, roughly 84% of them singletons. Sequenced material: peripheral blood. These receptors were obtained from a woman aged 18-30 years with acute or convalescent COVID-19.

The V gene is TRBV2, the J gene TRBJ1-3; perhaps TRBD1 as D (5 bases). The V gene lost 8 bases and the J gene lost 0 bases, with 11 bases spanning the gap. Germline CDR1 reads SNHLY; CDR2 reads FYNNEI. The CDR3 sequence is 14 residues long. The CDR3 loop reads CASLRANSGNTIYF. In nucleotides, the CDR3 is TGTGCCAGCCTCAGGGCTAACTCTGGAAACACCATATATTTT.

This chain joins TRBV5-1 and TRBJ2-7; tentative D call: TRBD2 (10 bases). Germline values: CDR1 SGHRS, CDR2 YFSETQ. V was trimmed by 4 bases and J by 2 bases, leaving 28 bases between them. The CDR3 loop spans 19 amino acids. The CDR3, as DNA: TGCGCCAGCAGCGCCCACAGGGGGCAGGCTAGCGGGAGCGCCTACGAGCAGTACTTC. Translated: CASSAHRGQASGSAYEQYF.